The clone carrying this TCR beta chain has only one observation. The record originates from a study of PD-L1 blockade in urothelial cancer. Overall study context: Bladder-origin urothelial cancer in males described about nine tenths of the roughly 29 patients. Reported median T cell count for blood samples was roughly 140,000.

The diagnosis in patients was locally advanced or metastatic urothelial carcinoma. Germline lookup yields CDR1 SGHRS and CDR2 YFSETQ. The CDR3 covers 16 residues. The V gene end was trimmed by 3 bases and the J gene end by 4 bases; junction bases not matched to a gene: 7. Clones were sequenced by immunoSEQ multiplex PCR, and TCRdb holds only the in-frame ones, with some missing. The sample yields just under 45,000 clones, about 88% seen once. This sample comprised PBMCs, obtained around atezolizumab (anti-PD-L1) treatment. This chain uses TRBV5-1 with TRBJ2-5; 12 positions agree with TRBD1. The sequence derives from a woman aged 55 to 70 with urothelial cancer. CDR3: CASSSDGTGGLETQYF. In DNA form, the CDR3 reads TGCGCCAGCAGCTCGGATGGGACAGGGGGCTTAGAGACCCAGTACTTC.